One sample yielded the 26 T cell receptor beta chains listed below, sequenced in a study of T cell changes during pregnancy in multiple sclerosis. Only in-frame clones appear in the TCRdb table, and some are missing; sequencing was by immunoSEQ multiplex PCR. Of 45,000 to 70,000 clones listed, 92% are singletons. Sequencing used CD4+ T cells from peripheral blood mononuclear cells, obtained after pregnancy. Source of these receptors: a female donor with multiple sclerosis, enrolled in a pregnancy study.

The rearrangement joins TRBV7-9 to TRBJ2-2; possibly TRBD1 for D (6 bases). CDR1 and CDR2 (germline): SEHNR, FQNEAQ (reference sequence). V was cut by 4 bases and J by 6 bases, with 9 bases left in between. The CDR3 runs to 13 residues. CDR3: CASSSGTPGELFF. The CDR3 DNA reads TGTGCCAGCAGCTCTGGGACACCCGGGGAGCTGTTTTTT.

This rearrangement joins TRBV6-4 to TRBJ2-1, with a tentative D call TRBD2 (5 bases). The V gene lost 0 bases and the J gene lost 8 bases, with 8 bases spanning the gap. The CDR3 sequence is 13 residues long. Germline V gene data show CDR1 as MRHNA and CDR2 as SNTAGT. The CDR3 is CASSDSRRDEQFF. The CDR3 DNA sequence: TGTGCCAGCAGTGACTCGCGGCGGGATGAGCAGTTCTTC.

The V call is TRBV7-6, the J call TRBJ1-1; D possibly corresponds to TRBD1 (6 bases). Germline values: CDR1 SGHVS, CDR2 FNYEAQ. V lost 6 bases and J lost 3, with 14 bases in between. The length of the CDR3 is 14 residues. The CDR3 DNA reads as TGTGCCAGCAGAAAGGGGGATTGGGACACTGAAGCTTTCTTT. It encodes CASRKGDWDTEAFF.

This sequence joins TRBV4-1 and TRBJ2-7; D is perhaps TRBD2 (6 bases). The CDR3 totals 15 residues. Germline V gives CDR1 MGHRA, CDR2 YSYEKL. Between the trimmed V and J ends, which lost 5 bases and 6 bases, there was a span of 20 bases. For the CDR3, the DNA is TGCGCCAGCAGCAAAGTGGCGGGATCCCTCTCCGAGCAGTACTTC. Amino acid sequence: CASSKVAGSLSEQYF.

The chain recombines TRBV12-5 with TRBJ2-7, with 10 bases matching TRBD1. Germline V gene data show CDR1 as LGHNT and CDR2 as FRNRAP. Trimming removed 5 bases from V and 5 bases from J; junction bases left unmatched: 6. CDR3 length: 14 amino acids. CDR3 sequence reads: CASGLGQGFDEQYF. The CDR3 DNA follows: TGTGCTAGTGGTCTGGGACAGGGGTTCGACGAGCAGTACTTC.

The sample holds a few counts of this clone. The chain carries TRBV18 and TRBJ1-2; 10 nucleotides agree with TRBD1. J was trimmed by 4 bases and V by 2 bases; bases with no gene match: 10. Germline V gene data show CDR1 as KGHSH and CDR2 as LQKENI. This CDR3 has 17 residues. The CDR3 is CASSPNRQGAPGYGYTF. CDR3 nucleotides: TGTGCCAGCTCACCAAACAGACAGGGGGCGCCGGGCTATGGCTACACCTTC.

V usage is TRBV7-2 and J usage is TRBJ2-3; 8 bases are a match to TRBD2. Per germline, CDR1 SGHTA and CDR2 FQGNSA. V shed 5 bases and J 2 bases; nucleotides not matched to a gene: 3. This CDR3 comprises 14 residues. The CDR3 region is CASSPSGLTDTQYF. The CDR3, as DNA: TGTGCCAGCAGCCCTAGCGGGCTCACAGATACGCAGTATTTT.

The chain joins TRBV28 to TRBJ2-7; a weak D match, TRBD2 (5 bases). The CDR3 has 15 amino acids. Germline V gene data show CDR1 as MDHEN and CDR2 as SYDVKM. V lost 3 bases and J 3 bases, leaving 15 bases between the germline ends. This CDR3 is CASSFGRPDFYEQYF. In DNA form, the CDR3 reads TGTGCCAGCAGTTTTGGGCGTCCGGACTTCTACGAGCAGTACTTC.

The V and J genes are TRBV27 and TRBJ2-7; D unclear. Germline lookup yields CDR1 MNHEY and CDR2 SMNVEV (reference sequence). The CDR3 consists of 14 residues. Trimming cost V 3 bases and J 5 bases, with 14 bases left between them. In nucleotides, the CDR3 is TGTGCCAGCAGTTTTTGGGCAGGCACCCACGAGCAGTACTTC. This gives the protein CASSFWAGTHEQYF.

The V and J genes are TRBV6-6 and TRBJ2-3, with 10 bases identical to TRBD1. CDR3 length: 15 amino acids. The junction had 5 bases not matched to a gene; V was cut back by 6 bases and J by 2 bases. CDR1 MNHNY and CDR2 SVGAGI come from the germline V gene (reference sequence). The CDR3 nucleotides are TGTGCCAGCAGCCGACAGGGGGCGGACACAGATACGCAGTATTTT. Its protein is CASSRQGADTDTQYF.

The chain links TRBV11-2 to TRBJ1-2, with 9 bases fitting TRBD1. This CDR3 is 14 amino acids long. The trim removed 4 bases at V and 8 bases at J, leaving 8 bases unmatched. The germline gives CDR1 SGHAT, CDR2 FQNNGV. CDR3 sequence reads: CASSSLQGANGYTF. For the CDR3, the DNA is TGTGCCAGCAGCTCACTACAGGGGGCGAACGGCTACACCTTC.

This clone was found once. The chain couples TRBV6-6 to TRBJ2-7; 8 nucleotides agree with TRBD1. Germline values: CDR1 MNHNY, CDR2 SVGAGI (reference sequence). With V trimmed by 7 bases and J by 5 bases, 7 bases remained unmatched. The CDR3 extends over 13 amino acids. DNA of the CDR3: TGTGCCAGCACCCTAACAGGGGGGAACGAGCAGTACTTC. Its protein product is CASTLTGGNEQYF.

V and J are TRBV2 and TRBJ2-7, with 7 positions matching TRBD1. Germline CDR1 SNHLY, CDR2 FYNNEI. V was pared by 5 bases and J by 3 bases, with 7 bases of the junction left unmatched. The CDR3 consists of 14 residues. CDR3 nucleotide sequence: TGTGCCAGCAGTACCCCGGGACAGCTCTACGAGCAGTACTTC. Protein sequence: CASSTPGQLYEQYF.

The CDR3 nucleotides are TGTGCCTGGAGTGCAACTACCTCCTTAGGGGGCCCTAACTATGGCTACACCTTC. Translation: CAWSATTSLGGPNYGYTF. The J gene is TRBJ1-2, the V gene TRBV30; 7 bases match TRBD1. In germline, CDR1 is GTSNPN, CDR2 SVGIG (reference sequence). The V gene end was trimmed by 1 base and the J gene end by 0 bases; junction bases not matched to a gene: 14. The CDR3 has 18 residues.

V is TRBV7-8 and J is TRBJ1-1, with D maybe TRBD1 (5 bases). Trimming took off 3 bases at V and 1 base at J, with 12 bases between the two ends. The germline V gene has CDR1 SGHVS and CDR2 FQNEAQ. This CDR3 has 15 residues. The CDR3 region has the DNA TGTGCCAGCAGCTTGTATGGGGCCCCGAACACTGAAGCTTTCTTT. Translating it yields CASSLYGAPNTEAFF. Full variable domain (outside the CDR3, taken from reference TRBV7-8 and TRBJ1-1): GAGVSQSPRYKVAKRGQDVALRCDPISGHVSLFWYQQALGQGPEFLTYFQNEAQLDKSGLPSDRFFAERPEGSVSTLKIQRTQQEDSAVYLCASSLYGAPNTEAFFGQGTRLTVV.

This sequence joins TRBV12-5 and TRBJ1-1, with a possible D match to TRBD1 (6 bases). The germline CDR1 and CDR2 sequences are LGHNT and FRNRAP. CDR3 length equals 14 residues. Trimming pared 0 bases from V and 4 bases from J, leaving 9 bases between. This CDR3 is CASGLVAGVTEAFF. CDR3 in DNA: TGTGCTAGTGGTTTGGTGGCAGGGGTCACTGAAGCTTTCTTT.

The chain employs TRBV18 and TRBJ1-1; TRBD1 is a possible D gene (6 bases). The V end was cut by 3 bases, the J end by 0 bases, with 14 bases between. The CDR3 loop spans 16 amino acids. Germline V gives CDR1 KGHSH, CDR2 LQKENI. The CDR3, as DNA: TGTGCCAGCTCACCGAGGACAGTAAGAATGAACACTGAAGCTTTCTTT. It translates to CASSPRTVRMNTEAFF.

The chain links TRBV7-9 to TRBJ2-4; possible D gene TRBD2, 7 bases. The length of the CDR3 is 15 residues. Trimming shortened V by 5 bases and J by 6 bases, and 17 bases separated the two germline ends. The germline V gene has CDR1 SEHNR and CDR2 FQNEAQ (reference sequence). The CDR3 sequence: CASSIPGLGGNIQYF. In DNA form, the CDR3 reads TGTGCCAGCAGCATCCCAGGACTAGGGGGAAACATTCAGTACTTC.

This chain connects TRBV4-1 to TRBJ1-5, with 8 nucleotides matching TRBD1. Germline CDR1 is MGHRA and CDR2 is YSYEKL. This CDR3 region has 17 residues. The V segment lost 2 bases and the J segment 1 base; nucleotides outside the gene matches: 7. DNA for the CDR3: TGCGCCAGCAGCCAAATGACGAGACAGGGGAGCAATCAGCCCCAGCATTTT. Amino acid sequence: CASSQMTRQGSNQPQHF.

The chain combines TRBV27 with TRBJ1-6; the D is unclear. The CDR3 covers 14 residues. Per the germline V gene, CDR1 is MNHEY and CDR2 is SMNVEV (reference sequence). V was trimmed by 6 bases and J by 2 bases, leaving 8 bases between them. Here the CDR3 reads CASRGRTYNSPLHF. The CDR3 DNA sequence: TGTGCCAGCAGGGGCAGAACCTATAATTCACCCCTCCACTTT.

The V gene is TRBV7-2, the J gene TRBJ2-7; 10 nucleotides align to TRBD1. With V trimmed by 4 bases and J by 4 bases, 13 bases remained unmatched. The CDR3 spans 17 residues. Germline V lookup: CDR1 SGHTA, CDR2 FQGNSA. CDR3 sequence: CASSSRPVGQGLYEQYF. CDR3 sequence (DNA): TGTGCCAGCAGCTCGAGACCGGTGGGACAGGGGTTATACGAGCAGTACTTC.

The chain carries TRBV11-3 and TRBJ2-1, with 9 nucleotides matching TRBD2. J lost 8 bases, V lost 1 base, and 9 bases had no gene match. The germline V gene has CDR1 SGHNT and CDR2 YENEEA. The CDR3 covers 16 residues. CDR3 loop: CASSLGGLASADEQFF. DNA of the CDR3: TGTGCCAGCAGCTTAGGAGGACTAGCGTCGGCTGATGAGCAGTTCTTC.

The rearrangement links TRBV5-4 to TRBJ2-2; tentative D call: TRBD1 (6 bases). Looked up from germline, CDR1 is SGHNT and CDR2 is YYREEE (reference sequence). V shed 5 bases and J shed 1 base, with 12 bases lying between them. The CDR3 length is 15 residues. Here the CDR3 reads CASRPDRVNTGELFF. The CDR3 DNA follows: TGTGCCAGCAGACCGGACAGAGTGAACACCGGGGAGCTGTTTTTT.

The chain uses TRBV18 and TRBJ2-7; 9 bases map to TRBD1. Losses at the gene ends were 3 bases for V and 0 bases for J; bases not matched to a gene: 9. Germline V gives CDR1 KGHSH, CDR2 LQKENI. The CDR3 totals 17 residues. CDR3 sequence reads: CASSPTGTGPVSYEQYF. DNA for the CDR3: TGTGCCAGCTCACCCACAGGGACAGGGCCTGTCTCCTACGAGCAGTACTTC. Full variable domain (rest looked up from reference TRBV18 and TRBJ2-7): NAGVMQNPRHLVRRRGQEARLRCSPMKGHSHVYWYRQLPEEGLKFMVYLQKENIIDESGMPKERFSAEFPKEGPSILRIQQVVRGDSAAYFCASSPTGTGPVSYEQYFGPGTRLTVT.

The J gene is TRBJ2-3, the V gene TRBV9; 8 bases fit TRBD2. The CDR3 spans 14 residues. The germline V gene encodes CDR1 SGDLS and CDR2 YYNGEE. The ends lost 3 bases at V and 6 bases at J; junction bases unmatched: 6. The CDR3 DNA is TGTGCCAGCAGCGGAAGGACTAGCTTCGATACGCAGTATTTT. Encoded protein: CASSGRTSFDTQYF.

The CDR3 region is CASSQDRGGRFGANVLTF. CDR3 DNA: TGTGCCAGCAGCCAAGATCGCGGGGGGCGGTTTGGGGCCAACGTCCTGACTTTC. V is TRBV4-2 and J is TRBJ2-6, with 8 positions matching TRBD2. V gave up 0 bases and J gave up 3 bases; unmatched junction bases: 7. Germline V lookup: CDR1 LGHNA, CDR2 YNFKEQ. CDR3 size: 18 residues.